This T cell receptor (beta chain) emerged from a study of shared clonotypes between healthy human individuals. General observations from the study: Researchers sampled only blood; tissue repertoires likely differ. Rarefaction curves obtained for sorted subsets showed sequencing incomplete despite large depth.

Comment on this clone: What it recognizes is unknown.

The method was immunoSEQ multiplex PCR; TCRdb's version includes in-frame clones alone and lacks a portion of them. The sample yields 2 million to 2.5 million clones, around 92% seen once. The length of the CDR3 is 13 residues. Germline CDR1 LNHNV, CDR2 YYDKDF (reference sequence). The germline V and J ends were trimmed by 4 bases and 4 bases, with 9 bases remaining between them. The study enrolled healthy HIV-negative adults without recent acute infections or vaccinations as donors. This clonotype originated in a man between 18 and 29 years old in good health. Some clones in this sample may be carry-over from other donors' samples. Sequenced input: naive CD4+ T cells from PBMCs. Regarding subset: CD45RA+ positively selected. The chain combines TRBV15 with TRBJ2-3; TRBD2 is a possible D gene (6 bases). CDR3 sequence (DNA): TGTGCCACCAGCAACGGAGGGTCAGATACGCAGTATTTT. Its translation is CATSNGGSDTQYF.